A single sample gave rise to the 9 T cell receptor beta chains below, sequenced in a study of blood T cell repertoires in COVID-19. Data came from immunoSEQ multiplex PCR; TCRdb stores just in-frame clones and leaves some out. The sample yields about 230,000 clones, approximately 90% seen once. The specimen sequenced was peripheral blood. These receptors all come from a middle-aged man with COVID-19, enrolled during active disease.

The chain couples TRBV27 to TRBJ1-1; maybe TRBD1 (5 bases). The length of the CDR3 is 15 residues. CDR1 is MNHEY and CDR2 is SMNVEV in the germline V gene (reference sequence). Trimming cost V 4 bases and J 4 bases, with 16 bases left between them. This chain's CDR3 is CASSSTPLGGTEAFF. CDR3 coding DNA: TGTGCCAGCAGTTCAACCCCTCTGGGGGGCACTGAAGCTTTCTTT.

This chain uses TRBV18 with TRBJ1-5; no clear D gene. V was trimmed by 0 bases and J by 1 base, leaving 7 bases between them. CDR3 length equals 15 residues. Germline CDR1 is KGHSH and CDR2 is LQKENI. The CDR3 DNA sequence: TGTGCCAGCTCACCACCTCCAGAAAGCAATCAGCCCCAGCATTTT. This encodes CASSPPPESNQPQHF.

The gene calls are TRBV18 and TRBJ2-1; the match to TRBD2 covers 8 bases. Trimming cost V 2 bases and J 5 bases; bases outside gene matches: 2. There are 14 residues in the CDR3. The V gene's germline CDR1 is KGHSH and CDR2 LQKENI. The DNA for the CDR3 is TGTGCCAGCTCACCATCAGCGGGAGACAATGAGCAGTTCTTC. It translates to CASSPSAGDNEQFF.

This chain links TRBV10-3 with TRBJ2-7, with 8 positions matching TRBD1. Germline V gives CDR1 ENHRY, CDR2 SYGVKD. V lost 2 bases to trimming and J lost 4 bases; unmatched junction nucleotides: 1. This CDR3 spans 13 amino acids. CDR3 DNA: TGTGCCATCAGTGAGACAGGGGGGTACGAGCAGTACTTC. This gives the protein CAISETGGYEQYF.

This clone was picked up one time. CDR3 sequence (DNA): TGTGCCAGCAACAGGGGACAGGGGGTGACCGGGGAGCTGTTTTTT. Amino acids: CASNRGQGVTGELFF. The rearrangement links TRBV27 to TRBJ2-2; 11 bases line up with TRBD1. The length of the CDR3 is 15 residues. With V trimmed by 7 bases and J by 5 bases, 6 bases remained unmatched. In germline, CDR1 is MNHEY, CDR2 SMNVEV (reference sequence).

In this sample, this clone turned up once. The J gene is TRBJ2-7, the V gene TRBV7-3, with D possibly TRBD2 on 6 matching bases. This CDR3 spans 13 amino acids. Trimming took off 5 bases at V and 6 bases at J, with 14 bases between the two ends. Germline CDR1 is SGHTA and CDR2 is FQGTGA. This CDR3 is CASSQEAGLEQYF. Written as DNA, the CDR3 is TGTGCCAGCAGCCAGGAAGCGGGCCTCGAGCAGTACTTC.

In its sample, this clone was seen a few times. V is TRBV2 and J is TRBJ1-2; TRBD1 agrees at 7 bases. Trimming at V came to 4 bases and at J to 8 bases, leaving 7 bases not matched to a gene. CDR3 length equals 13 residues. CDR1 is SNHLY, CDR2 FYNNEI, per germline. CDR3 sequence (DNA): TGTGCCAGCAGTGGGAAGGGGGCGCGAGGCTACACCTTC. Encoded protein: CASSGKGARGYTF.

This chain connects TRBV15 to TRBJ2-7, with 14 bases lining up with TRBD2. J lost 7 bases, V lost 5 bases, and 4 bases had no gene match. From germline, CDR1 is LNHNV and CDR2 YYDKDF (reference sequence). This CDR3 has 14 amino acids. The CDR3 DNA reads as TGTGCCACCAGCCGGACTAGCGGGGGGTGGGAGCAGTACTTC. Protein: CATSRTSGGWEQYF.

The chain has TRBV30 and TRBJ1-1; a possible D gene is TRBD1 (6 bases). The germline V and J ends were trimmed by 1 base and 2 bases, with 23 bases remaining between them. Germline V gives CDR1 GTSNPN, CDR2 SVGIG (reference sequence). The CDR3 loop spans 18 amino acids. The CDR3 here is CAWSAPRGARAINTEAFF. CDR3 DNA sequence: TGTGCCTGGAGTGCCCCCCGGGGGGCCAGGGCGATCAACACTGAAGCTTTCTTT. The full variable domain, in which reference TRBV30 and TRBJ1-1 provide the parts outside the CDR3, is SQTIHQWPATLVQPVGSPLSLECTVEGTSNPNLYWYRQAAGRGLQLLFYSVGIGQISSEVPQNLSASRPQDRQFILSSKKLLLSDSGFYLCAWSAPRGARAINTEAFFGQGTRLTVV.